This TCR beta chain stems from a study of patients and donors after allogeneic stem cell transplantation. TCRdb recomputed calls from the RT-PCR reads with MiXCR, one row per CDR3 protein. The sample includes about a million distinct CDR3 sequences, 15% to 20% of them seen just once. This CDR3 region has 13 residues. CDR1 is SEHNR and CDR2 is FQNEAQ in the germline V gene (reference sequence). V was pared by 9 bases and J by 3 bases, with 15 bases between. The J gene is TRBJ2-7, the V gene TRBV7-9; D possibly corresponds to TRBD1 (5 bases). The source is a human donor who was either an allogeneic HSCT recipient or a stem cell or donor lymphocyte infusion donor (not recorded which). It is not recorded whose cells these are; they may come from a transplant donor. Sequenced input: blood, either unsorted or a sorted T cell fraction (not recorded which). CDR3 protein: CASGAGLFYEQYF. The CDR3 DNA reads as TGTGCCAGTGGGGCAGGTCTCTTCTACGAGCAGTACTTC.